Each of the 12 T cell receptor beta chains below was sequenced from the same sample in a study of CD8 T cells in Susac syndrome. Random hexamers were used to reverse transcribe the RNA input (0.5 to 1 ug). Each CDR3 protein gets one entry after TCRdb re-called the immunoSEQ multiplex PCR reads with MiXCR. Of about 190,000 distinct CDR3 sequences listed, approximately 95% are singletons. Sequencing was done on a sample of CD4+ T cells from PBMCs. The receptors derive from a human donor in good health.

This rearrangement joins TRBV7-9 to TRBJ2-3, with a weak D call TRBD1 (5 bases). V lost 3 bases, J lost 2 bases, and 9 bases lay in between. The CDR3 consists of 14 residues. From germline, CDR1 is SEHNR and CDR2 FQNEAQ (reference sequence). Here the CDR3 reads CASSFRQSTDTQYF. The CDR3 coding sequence is TGTGCCAGCAGCTTCCGACAGTCCACAGATACGCAGTATTTT.

V usage is TRBV10-3 and J usage is TRBJ1-6; tentative D call: TRBD1 (6 bases). The CDR3 covers 14 residues. V shed 6 bases and J shed 8 bases, with 14 bases lying between them. Germline V gene sequence: CDR1 ENHRY, CDR2 SYGVKD. This CDR3 is CAIRLTGSDSPLHF. The DNA of the CDR3 is TGTGCCATCAGGCTGACAGGCTCGGATTCACCCCTCCACTTT.

V and J are TRBV7-2 and TRBJ1-3, with D possibly matching TRBD1 (6 bases). The CDR3 has 15 amino acids. Germline V lookup: CDR1 SGHTA, CDR2 FQGNSA. Trimming removed 5 bases at V and 9 bases at J, with 20 bases between. CDR3 residues: CASSHRDTSAPTIYF. The DNA of the CDR3 is TGTGCCAGCAGCCACCGGGACACCTCGGCCCCCACCATATATTTT.

In its sample, this clonotype was seen once. The chain links TRBV29-1 to TRBJ2-7; 8 bases are shared with TRBD1. The germline V gene encodes CDR1 SQVTM and CDR2 ANQGSEA. CDR3 length: 16 amino acids. Germline trimming cut 2 bases from V and 4 bases from J; bases unmatched to any gene: 13. CDR3 region: CSVEPRAGTGRYEQYF. Written as DNA, the CDR3 is TGCAGCGTTGAACCCCGGGCCGGGACAGGACGTTACGAGCAGTACTTC.

The V gene is TRBV15, the J gene TRBJ1-1, with D tentatively TRBD1 (5 bases). Trimming took 0 bases from V and 2 from J, leaving 10 bases between them. This CDR3 is 15 amino acids long. Germline V gene lookup returns CDR1 LNHNV and CDR2 YYDKDF (reference sequence). CDR3 sequence (DNA): TGTGCCACCAGCAGAGATGCGGGACCTAACACTGAAGCTTTCTTT. This gives the protein CATSRDAGPNTEAFF.

V usage is TRBV30 and J usage is TRBJ1-3; no reliable D call. The CDR3 length is 14 residues. The germline gives CDR1 GTSNPN, CDR2 SVGIG (reference sequence). V gave up 4 bases and J gave up 3 bases, with 13 bases separating them. In DNA, the CDR3 is TGTGCCTGGACCCATAGCGGGATTGGAAACACCATATATTTT. It codes for CAWTHSGIGNTIYF.

Only one count was recorded for this clonotype. The chain is built from TRBV5-4 and TRBJ1-2; D might be TRBD1 (5 bases). Trimming removed 4 bases from V and 0 bases from J, with 19 bases in between. The CDR3 contains 17 residues. Germline-derived CDR1 and CDR2 are SGHNT and YYREEE (reference sequence). The CDR3 spells CASSRRTSSIANYGYTF. The DNA of the CDR3 is TGTGCCAGCAGCCGACGGACATCGTCCATAGCTAACTATGGCTACACCTTC. The entire variable domain, with the rest obtained from reference TRBV5-4 and TRBJ1-2, is as follows: ETGVTQSPTHLIKTRGQQVTLRCSSQSGHNTVSWYQQALGQGPQFIFQYYREEENGRGNFPPRFSGLQFPNYSSELNVNALELDDSALYLCASSRRTSSIANYGYTFGSGTRLTVV.

The chain couples TRBV5-1 to TRBJ2-2; no firm D call. Trimming left V 0 bases short and J 6 bases short, with 6 bases between. This CDR3 contains 13 residues. Germline values: CDR1 SGHRS, CDR2 YFSETQ. The CDR3 here is CASSLVVPGELFF. In DNA, the CDR3 is TGCGCCAGCAGCTTGGTAGTACCCGGGGAGCTGTTTTTT.

V usage is TRBV5-1 and J usage is TRBJ2-5; 15 bases fit TRBD2. This CDR3 spans 17 amino acids. CDR1 and CDR2 (germline): SGHRS, YFSETQ. Trimming at V came to 1 base and at J to 3 bases, leaving 4 bases not matched to a gene. The CDR3 nucleotides read TGCGCCAGCAGCTTGCCCCGGACTAGCGGGGGGGAAGAGACCCAGTACTTC. It encodes CASSLPRTSGGEETQYF.

This clonotype was counted a few times. The chain links TRBV2 to TRBJ2-3; D may be TRBD1 or TRBD2 (6 bases each). The V gene's germline CDR1 is SNHLY and CDR2 FYNNEI. The CDR3 sequence is 14 residues long. Trimming took 5 bases from V and 4 from J, leaving 13 bases between them. The CDR3 region is CASSLGGPPDTQYF. The CDR3, as DNA: TGTGCCAGCAGTCTGGGGGGCCCCCCAGATACGCAGTATTTT. Based on the CDR3 plus reference TRBV2 and TRBJ2-3, the full variable domain is EPEVTQTPSHQVTQMGQEVILRCVPISNHLYFYWYRQILGQKVEFLVSFYNNEISEKSEIFDDQFSVERPDGSNFTLKIRSTKLEDSAMYFCASSLGGPPDTQYFGPGTRLTVL.

The rearrangement uses TRBV6-2 or TRBV6-3 and TRBJ2-2; possible D gene TRBD2, 5 bases. V shed 2 bases and J shed 0 bases, with 7 bases lying between them. The CDR3 is 15 residues long. CDR1 MNHEY and CDR2 SVGEGT come from the germline V gene. CDR3 residues: CASSYGRANTGELFF. As DNA, the CDR3 is TGTGCCAGCAGTTACGGGAGAGCGAACACCGGGGAGCTGTTTTTT.

The rearrangement uses TRBV6-5 and TRBJ1-6; perhaps TRBD1 as D (5 bases). Looked up from germline, CDR1 is MNHEY and CDR2 is SVGAGI. Trimming took off 6 bases at V and 9 bases at J, with 18 bases between the two ends. The CDR3 covers 15 residues. CDR3 coding DNA: TGTGCCAGCAGCCCCCGGGACGGTGATAGTTCACCCCTCCACTTT. Amino acid sequence: CASSPRDGDSSPLHF.